Listed below are T cell receptor beta chains from one sample, sequenced in a study of CD8+CD57+ T cells in acquired aplastic anemia. MiXCR, applied by TCRdb to the reads, yields one record per CDR3 protein. The sample holds about 140,000 distinct CDR3 sequences; around two fifths are singletons and the top ten take 8% to 8.5%. Sequencing was carried out using sorted CD4+, CD8+, or CD8+CD57+ T cells (not recorded which) from PBMCs. These receptor sequences come from a human donor in good health, serving as a control. The CDR3 runs from the conserved cysteine through the conserved F or W. D genes are given only for firm matches. Some rows have no size entry. The others give once, few or many, or a class for an expanded clone.

.	TRBV10-3	TRBJ1-1	.	CAISERQGPEAFF	TGTGCCATCAGTGAGAGGCAGGGGCCTGAAGCTTTCTTT
once	TRBV5-5	TRBJ1-1	.	CASSLGTGAGTEAFF	TGTGCCAGCAGCTTGGGTACGGGGGCAGGTACTGAAGCTTTCTTT
many	TRBV2	TRBJ1-2	.	CASSSGSFNYGYTF	TGTGCCAGCAGTTCAGGGTCTTTTAACTATGGCTACACCTTC
many	TRBV2	TRBJ1-1	.	CASSEGGHWVGNTEAFF	TGTGCCAGCAGTGAAGGGGGACACTGGGTTGGGAACACTGAAGCTTTCTTT
few	TRBV14	TRBJ2-3	TRBD2	CASSQVFQRGGLFTDTQYF	TGTGCCAGCAGCCAAGTCTTCCAGCGGGGGGGGCTTTTCACAGATACGCAGTATTTT
.	TRBV25-1	TRBJ1-2	.	CASSTAGHYGYTF	TGTGCCAGCAGTACCGCCGGGCACTATGGCTACACCTTC
.	TRBV11-2	TRBJ2-1	.	CASTVGGPSYNEQFF	TGTGCCAGCACCGTCGGGGGACCGTCCTACAATGAGCAGTTCTTC
many	TRBV20-1	TRBJ1-5	TRBD1	CSARETGLEEHF	TGCAGTGCTAGAGAGACAGGGTTAGAGGAGCATTTT
.	TRBV2	TRBJ2-3	.	CASSVSREETDTQYF	TGTGCCAGCAGTGTCTCGAGGGAGGAGACAGATACGCAGTATTTT
few	TRBV5-1	TRBJ1-6	.	CASSLIQGGASPLHF	TGCGCCAGCAGCTTGATACAGGGAGGCGCTTCACCCCTCCACTTT
.	TRBV3-1	TRBJ1-2	TRBD1	CASSQGTGQDPYGYTF	TGTGCCAGCAGCCAAGGGACGGGACAGGACCCCTATGGCTACACCTTC
many	TRBV29-1	TRBJ2-7	.	CSALRQTPANEQYF	TGCAGCGCCCTACGACAGACCCCTGCGAACGAGCAGTACTTC
many	TRBV12-3/TRBV12-4	TRBJ1-6	.	CASSFSQGSSPLHF	TGTGCCAGCAGTTTCTCCCAGGGAAGCTCACCCCTCCACTTT
many	TRBV20-1	TRBJ2-5	TRBD2	CSASGLAGETQYF	TGCAGTGCCTCGGGACTAGCGGGTGAGACCCAGTACTTC
many	TRBV18	TRBJ1-5	.	CASSSTRDQPQHF	TGTGCCAGCTCATCCACACGCGATCAGCCCCAGCATTTT
.	TRBV4-3	TRBJ1-2	.	CASSQERGTDYGYTF	TGCGCCAGCAGCCAAGAGAGGGGGACGGACTATGGCTACACCTTC
many	TRBV6-5	TRBJ1-2	.	CASSYRNLYGYTF	TGTGCCAGCAGCTACAGGAACCTCTATGGCTACACCTTC
many	TRBV5-4	TRBJ1-2	.	CASSFQGRDYGYTF	TGTGCCAGCAGCTTCCAGGGGAGGGACTATGGCTACACCTTC
many	TRBV29-1	TRBJ1-1	.	CSVVTREGEEAFF	TGCAGCGTTGTGACCAGGGAAGGAGAAGAAGCTTTCTTT
many	TRBV29-1	TRBJ2-4	TRBD1	CSVSTGDNIQYF	TGCAGCGTTTCGACAGGGGACAACATTCAGTACTTC
.	TRBV5-1	TRBJ2-1	.	CASRAAGTYNEQFF	TGCGCCAGCAGGGCAGCGGGGACATACAATGAGCAGTTCTTC
.	TRBV26	TRBJ2-2	.	CASSYTVSTGELFF	TGTGCCAGCAGTTATACAGTCTCCACCGGGGAGCTGTTTTTT
.	TRBV5-5	TRBJ1-5	TRBD1	CASSLDRVGGQPQHF	TGCGCCAGCAGCCTGGACAGGGTGGGAGGTCAGCCCCAGCATTTT
once	TRBV20-1	TRBJ1-6	TRBD1	CSAGQGNSPLHF	TGCAGTGCCGGACAGGGAAATTCACCCCTCCACTTT
many	TRBV15	TRBJ2-2	.	CATSRESSGFNTGELFF	TGTGCCACCAGCAGAGAGTCCTCGGGCTTTAACACCGGGGAGCTGTTTTTT
many	TRBV20-1	TRBJ2-3	.	CSARGVGSTDTQYF	TGCAGTGCTAGAGGGGTGGGGAGCACAGATACGCAGTATTTT
many	TRBV15	TRBJ1-2	.	CATSKRGSNYGYTF	TGTGCCACCAGCAAGCGGGGATCTAACTATGGCTACACCTTC
many	TRBV29-1	TRBJ2-1	TRBD1	CSVEDRRHYNEQFF	TGCAGCGTTGAGGACAGGCGGCACTACAATGAGCAGTTCTTC
many	TRBV6-1	TRBJ2-5	TRBD2	CAPTGTSGQETQYF	TGTGCGCCCACTGGGACTAGCGGGCAAGAGACCCAGTACTTC
.	TRBV2	TRBJ1-5	.	CASSAWGNQPQHF	TGTGCCAGCAGTGCGTGGGGGAATCAGCCCCAGCATTTT
many	TRBV7-9	TRBJ1-1	.	CASSLQGGVNTEAFF	TGTGCCAGCAGCCTGCAGGGAGGGGTGAACACTGAAGCTTTCTTT
many	TRBV20-1	TRBJ2-1	TRBD2	CSARPGLAGGPPSEQFF	TGCAGTGCTAGACCTGGACTAGCGGGAGGCCCCCCCTCAGAGCAGTTCTTC
.	TRBV18	TRBJ1-5	.	CASAIVLDQPQHF	TGTGCCAGCGCCATCGTGCTAGATCAGCCCCAGCATTTT
many	TRBV29-1	TRBJ2-7	.	CSVEVSGHAYEQYF	TGCAGCGTTGAGGTTAGCGGACACGCCTACGAGCAGTACTTC
.	TRBV25-1	TRBJ1-6	TRBD1	CASSEDRTGKYNSPLHF	TGTGCCAGCAGTGAGGACCGGACAGGGAAGTATAATTCACCCCTCCACTTT
many	TRBV18	TRBJ1-6	.	CASSFTGTLNPPLHF	TGTGCCAGCTCATTTACCGGGACACTTAATCCACCCCTCCACTTT
many	TRBV5-1	TRBJ1-1	.	CASSLGPRQTNTEAFF	TGCGCCAGCAGCTTGGGACCACGACAGACGAACACTGAAGCTTTCTTT
.	TRBV29-1	TRBJ2-6	.	CSVGLDSGANVLTF	TGCAGCGTTGGTCTAGACTCTGGGGCCAACGTCCTGACTTTC
few	TRBV18	TRBJ1-4	TRBD1	CASSPPRQGARHNEKLFF	TGTGCCAGCTCACCCCCTCGACAGGGGGCTCGCCATAATGAAAAACTGTTTTTT
many	TRBV11-2	TRBJ2-1	TRBD2	CASSLTSGNYNEQFF	TGTGCCAGCAGCCTGACTAGCGGAAACTACAATGAGCAGTTCTTC
many	TRBV12-3/TRBV12-4	TRBJ2-5	TRBD1	CASSRTGGLETQYF	TGTGCCAGCAGTAGGACAGGGGGATTGGAGACCCAGTACTTC